The 11 T cell receptor beta chains given below trace back to one sample, sequenced in a study of blood T cell repertoires in COVID-19. The protocol was immunoSEQ multiplex PCR, while the TCRdb copy is restricted to in-frame clones and leaves out a portion. The repertoire holds more than 95,000 clones, roughly 90% seen once, with about a sixth in the top ten. Sequenced material: peripheral blood. These receptors all stem from an elderly woman in a cohort sampled during active COVID-19.

The J gene is TRBJ2-1, the V gene TRBV5-8; the match to TRBD1 covers 7 bases. This CDR3 is 15 amino acids long. CDR1 is SGHTS, CDR2 YDEGEE, per germline. V gave up 0 bases and J gave up 3 bases; unmatched junction bases: 3. The CDR3 region is CASSLDGTDYNEQFF. The CDR3 DNA follows: TGTGCCAGCAGCTTGGACGGGACAGACTACAATGAGCAGTTCTTC.

The chain links TRBV6-5 to TRBJ2-3, with TRBD2 as a possible D gene (7 bases). Germline V gives CDR1 MNHEY, CDR2 SVGAGI. V was trimmed by 3 bases and J by 2 bases, leaving 12 bases between them. This CDR3 is built from 15 residues. The CDR3 region has the DNA TGTGCCAGCAGTTATTGGGGGGGGCCCACAGATACGCAGTATTTT. Translated, it gives CASSYWGGPTDTQYF.

The chain joins TRBV6-2 or TRBV6-3 to TRBJ1-1; tentatively, D is TRBD1 (5 bases). Germline assignment: CDR1 MNHEY and CDR2 SVGEGT. V lost 0 bases to trimming and J lost 1 base, with 18 bases between them. CDR3 size: 18 residues. The CDR3 coding sequence is TGTGCCAGCAGTTACTCGTTCGACAGCCCTGGCAAGAACACTGAAGCTTTCTTT. As protein: CASSYSFDSPGKNTEAFF.

The V and J genes are TRBV5-1 and TRBJ2-7, with 12 bases fitting TRBD2. This CDR3 region has 15 residues. CDR1 is SGHRS and CDR2 is YFSETQ in the germline V gene. The trim removed 0 bases at V and 4 bases at J, leaving 2 bases unmatched. CDR3 protein: CASSLGLAGVYEQYF. The CDR3 bases are TGCGCCAGCAGCTTGGGACTAGCGGGAGTTTACGAGCAGTACTTC.

In this sample, this clone turned up a few times. The chain has TRBV5-1 and TRBJ2-7; no clear D gene. Per germline, CDR1 SGHRS and CDR2 YFSETQ. This CDR3 spans 15 amino acids. V was shortened by 2 bases and J by 5 bases, with 17 bases between the two germline ends. The CDR3 region has the DNA TGCGCCAGCAGCTTTGGCAGCCCGGGTCGGGACGAGCAGTACTTC. This gives the protein CASSFGSPGRDEQYF.

In this sample, this clone turned up a few times. The chain uses TRBV7-9 and TRBJ1-1, with unresolved D. The ends were cut back, 1 base at V and 4 bases at J, with 10 bases in the middle. CDR3 size: 14 residues. The germline V gene encodes CDR1 SEHNR and CDR2 FQNEAQ (reference sequence). The CDR3 DNA reads as TGTGCCAGCAGCTTAGACGCAGTCAGCACTGAAGCTTTCTTT. Its protein product is CASSLDAVSTEAFF.

The J gene is TRBJ2-5, the V gene TRBV5-1; TRBD1 matches 10 bases. Germline CDR1 and CDR2: SGHRS and YFSETQ. Trimming removed 5 bases from V and 2 bases from J; junction bases left unmatched: 9. The CDR3 runs 16 residues. CDR3 protein: CASRSGTGAVQETQYF. The CDR3 bases are TGCGCCAGCAGATCCGGGACAGGGGCTGTACAAGAGACCCAGTACTTC.

The chain joins TRBV7-9 to TRBJ1-4; 9 bases agree with TRBD1. The CDR3 runs to 13 residues. The V and J ends lost 5 bases and 15 bases, in that order; junction bases with no gene match: 10. The germline V gene encodes CDR1 SEHNR and CDR2 FQNEAQ (reference sequence). CDR3 protein: CASSRETGTGMFF. The CDR3 bases are TGTGCCAGCAGCCGGGAAACCGGGACAGGGATGTTTTTT. The entire variable domain, with the rest obtained from reference TRBV7-9 and TRBJ1-4, is as follows: DTGVSQNPRHKITKRGQNVTFRCDPISEHNRLYWYRQTLGQGPEFLTYFQNEAQLEKSRLLSDRFSAERPKGSFSTLEIQRTEQGDSAMYLCASSRETGTGMFFGSGTQLSVL.

This clone was observed a single time. The chain is built from TRBV19 and TRBJ1-1, with unresolved D. The CDR3 spans 12 residues. Looked up from germline, CDR1 is LNHDA and CDR2 is SQIVND (reference sequence). Trimming cost V 7 bases and J 0 bases, with 6 bases left between them. CDR3 bases: TGTGCCAGTACAGGATTGAACACTGAAGCTTTCTTT. Its translation is CASTGLNTEAFF.

The chain has TRBV7-9 and TRBJ1-6; no clear D gene. The CDR3 length is 12 residues. CDR1 and CDR2 from the germline V gene are SEHNR and FQNEAQ (reference sequence). The V end was cut by 5 bases, the J end by 5 bases, with 4 bases between. The CDR3 loop reads CASSINNSPLHF. For the CDR3, the DNA is TGTGCCAGCAGCATAAATAATTCACCCCTCCACTTT.

The CDR3 region has the DNA TGTGCCAGCAGTAGTCACCCGGCTGAAGCTTTCTTT. This translates into CASSSHPAEAFF. This rearrangement joins TRBV2 to TRBJ1-1; D is uncertain. The CDR3 is 12 residues long. V was clipped by 5 bases and J by 6 bases, with 10 bases between them. Germline CDR1 SNHLY, CDR2 FYNNEI.